The 3 T cell receptor beta chains in this list originate from one sample, sequenced in a study of CD8 T cells in Susac syndrome. It was with random hexamers that about 0.45 to 1 ug RNA was reverse transcribed. TCRdb re-called the immunoSEQ multiplex PCR reads through MiXCR, storing one row per CDR3 protein. Seen here are about 120,000 distinct CDR3 sequences, about 93% observed once, and the top ten hold around 0.2%. What was sequenced was CD8+ T cells from PBMCs. The receptors stem from a human donor with Susac syndrome.

This chain connects TRBV19 to TRBJ1-2; D is ambiguous. The V gene lost 7 bases and the J gene lost 4 bases, with 13 bases spanning the gap. Germline-derived CDR1 and CDR2 are LNHDA and SQIVND (reference sequence). The CDR3 contains 13 residues. The CDR3 loop is CASKDAEGYGYTF. Written as DNA, the CDR3 is TGTGCCAGTAAGGACGCCGAGGGCTATGGCTACACCTTC.

V gene TRBV6-4 combines with J gene TRBJ2-3; 7 bases agree with TRBD2. Per germline, CDR1 MRHNA and CDR2 SNTAGT. The CDR3 runs to 15 residues. V trimming: 3 bases; J trimming: 4 bases; junction bases outside the gene matches: 7. In DNA form, the CDR3 reads TGTGCCAGCAGTGATGCGGCGGGAGAGGCAGATACGCAGTATTTT. It translates to CASSDAAGEADTQYF.

The rearrangement links TRBV20-1 to TRBJ2-7; the D is unclear. This CDR3 spans 13 amino acids. With 1 base removed from V and 0 bases from J, the gap between germline ends came to 7 bases. Germline loops: CDR1 DFQATT, CDR2 SNEGSKA (reference sequence). The CDR3 coding sequence is TGCAGTGCTAGAGGGTTTAGCTCCTACGAGCAGTACTTC. It encodes CSARGFSSYEQYF.